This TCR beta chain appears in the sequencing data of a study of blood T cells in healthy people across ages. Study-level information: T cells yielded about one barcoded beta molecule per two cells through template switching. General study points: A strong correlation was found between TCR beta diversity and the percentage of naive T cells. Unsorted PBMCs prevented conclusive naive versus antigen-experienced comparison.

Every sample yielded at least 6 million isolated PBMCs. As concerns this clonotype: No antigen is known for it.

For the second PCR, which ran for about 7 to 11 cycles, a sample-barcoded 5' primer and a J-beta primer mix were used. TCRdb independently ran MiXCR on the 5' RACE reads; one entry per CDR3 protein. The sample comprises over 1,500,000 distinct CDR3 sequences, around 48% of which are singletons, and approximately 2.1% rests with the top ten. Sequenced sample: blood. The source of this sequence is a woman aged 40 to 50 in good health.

CDR3 region: CASSYGSSIHEKLFF. CDR3 DNA: TGTGCCAGCAGTTACGGAAGTAGTATCCATGAAAAACTGTTTTTT. The V gene is TRBV6-5, the J gene TRBJ1-4; D gene unclear. V was cut by 2 bases and J by 6 bases, with 13 bases left in between. The CDR3 loop spans 15 amino acids. Germline lookup yields CDR1 MNHEY and CDR2 SVGAGI.